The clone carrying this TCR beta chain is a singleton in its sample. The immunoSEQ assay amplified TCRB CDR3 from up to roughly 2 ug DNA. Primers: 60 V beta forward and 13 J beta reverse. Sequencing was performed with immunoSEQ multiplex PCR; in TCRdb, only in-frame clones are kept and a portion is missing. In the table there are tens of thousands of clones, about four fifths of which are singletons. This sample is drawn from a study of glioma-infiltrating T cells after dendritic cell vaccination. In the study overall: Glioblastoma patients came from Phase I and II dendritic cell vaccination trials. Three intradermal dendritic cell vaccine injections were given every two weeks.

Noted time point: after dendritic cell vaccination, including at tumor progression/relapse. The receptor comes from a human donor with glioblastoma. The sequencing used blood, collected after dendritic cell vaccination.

The CDR3 coding sequence is TGTGCCAGCAGTGATTGGGGCGAGCAGGGCTACACCTTC. Its translation: CASSDWGEQGYTF. V is TRBV2 and J is TRBJ1-2; possible D gene TRBD1, 5 bases. The CDR3 is made up of 13 amino acids. The germline CDR1 and CDR2 sequences are SNHLY and FYNNEI. V gave up 3 bases and J gave up 8 bases, with 13 bases separating them. Complete variable domain (other parts from reference TRBV2 and TRBJ1-2): EPEVTQTPSHQVTQMGQEVILRCVPISNHLYFYWYRQILGQKVEFLVSFYNNEISEKSEIFDDQFSVERPDGSNFTLKIRSTKLEDSAMYFCASSDWGEQGYTFGSGTRLTVV.